What follows is one T cell receptor beta chain and its context. This entry comes from a study of T cell responses to AZD1222 COVID-19 vaccine. The CDR3 is 16 amino acids. CDR1 MGHRA and CDR2 YSYEKL come from the germline V gene. V lost 0 bases and J 4 bases, leaving 15 bases between the germline ends. The method was immunoSEQ multiplex PCR; TCRdb's version includes in-frame clones alone and lacks a portion of them. Of 130,000 to 150,000 clones detected, under 95% appear once; the ten largest clones hold under 2%. The sample was peripheral blood, taken on day 0 of AZD1222 vaccination. The V call is TRBV4-1, the J call TRBJ1-1; possibly TRBD1 for D (6 bases). This TCR derives from an adult in good health. CDR3 region: CASSQEGAGESTEAFF. The DNA of the CDR3 is TGCGCCAGCAGCCAAGAAGGAGCAGGGGAGAGCACTGAAGCTTTCTTT.